The clone carrying this TCR beta chain was counted a few times. Its antigen is as yet unknown. Trimming removed 0 bases at V and 3 bases at J, with 12 bases between. CDR1 is ENHRY, CDR2 SYGVKD, per germline. The CDR3 sequence is 15 residues long. The data stem from a study of early stage breast cancer tumors. Study at large: Invasive lobular carcinomas made up about 30% of the 12 ER+/PR+/HER2- tumors.

Study-wide results and limits: In about 85% of the 16 patients, blood comparison separated tumor from normal breast.

Only in-frame clones appear in the TCRdb table, and some are missing; sequencing was by immunoSEQ multiplex PCR. Of 9,000 to 9,500 clones in the sample, 70% to 80% were seen once. The chain recombines TRBV10-3 with TRBJ2-7; D possibly corresponds to TRBD2 (6 bases). Sequences were obtained from normal breast tissue next to the tumor. The clonotype comes from a person in their 60s with breast cancer. The DNA for the CDR3 is TGTGCCATCAGTGAGTCGGTTGCGGGGTTCTACGAGCAGTACTTC. Its protein is CAISESVAGFYEQYF.